Each of the 24 T cell receptor beta chains below was sequenced from the same sample in a study of blood T cell repertoires in COVID-19. This table comes from immunoSEQ multiplex PCR, and its TCRdb copy is limited to in-frame clones, with some not included. Among 120,000 to 150,000 clones listed, approximately 86% were seen once. The specimen sequenced was peripheral blood. All receptors come from a human donor in a cohort sampled during active COVID-19.

The V call is TRBV7-9, the J call TRBJ2-7, with 7 bases lining up with TRBD1. Trimming at V came to 0 bases and at J to 3 bases, leaving 2 bases not matched to a gene. Germline CDR1 and CDR2: SEHNR and FQNEAQ (reference sequence). This CDR3 is built from 14 residues. For the CDR3, the DNA is TGTGCCAGCAGCTTAGCCCGGACAGGCTACGAGCAGTACTTC. Protein: CASSLARTGYEQYF.

V usage is TRBV19 and J usage is TRBJ1-2; 10 bases are shared with TRBD1. The CDR3 spans 16 residues. Germline assignment: CDR1 LNHDA and CDR2 SQIVND (reference sequence). With V trimmed by 9 bases and J by 4 bases, 14 bases remained unmatched. The CDR3 protein is CASLSKPGQGSYGYTF. The CDR3 nucleotides are TGTGCCAGCTTAAGCAAACCGGGACAGGGGAGCTATGGCTACACCTTC.

The J gene is TRBJ1-1, the V gene TRBV5-1; weak D call: TRBD1 (5 bases). CDR3 length: 15 amino acids. Germline loops: CDR1 SGHRS, CDR2 YFSETQ. V lost 0 bases, J lost 3 bases, and 12 bases lay in between. CDR3 in DNA: TGCGCCAGCAGCTTGGCGGGGGTAGGTGACACTGAAGCTTTCTTT. This translates into CASSLAGVGDTEAFF.

The chain has TRBV4-2 and TRBJ1-4; a possible D gene is TRBD1 (5 bases). Trimming shortened V by 0 bases and J by 2 bases, and 7 bases separated the two germline ends. The germline CDR1 and CDR2 sequences are LGHNA and YNFKEQ. This CDR3 region has 15 residues. This chain's CDR3 is CASSQEAGTNEKLFF. The CDR3 bases are TGTGCCAGCAGCCAAGAGGCAGGGACTAATGAAAAACTGTTTTTT.

The genes are TRBV7-3 and TRBJ2-7; weak D call: TRBD2 (5 bases). V was clipped by 4 bases and J by 4 bases, with 11 bases between them. Germline V gene data show CDR1 as SGHTA and CDR2 as FQGTGA. The CDR3 contains 13 residues. The CDR3 protein is CASSSRPGYEQYF. CDR3 coding DNA: TGTGCCAGCAGCTCAAGACCGGGGTACGAGCAGTACTTC.

V usage is TRBV28 and J usage is TRBJ2-1; D gene unclear. V dropped 5 bases and J dropped 1 base, with 12 bases sitting between them. The CDR3 is made up of 15 amino acids. Germline CDR1 and CDR2: MDHEN and SYDVKM. Written as DNA, the CDR3 is TGTGCCAGCAGTCCCCCAACAGAGTCCTACAATGAGCAGTTCTTC. This encodes CASSPPTESYNEQFF.

A single count supports this clone. The CDR3 loop is CASSPRRGSRQYF. The CDR3 coding sequence is TGTGCCAGCAGCCCCCGTAGAGGCTCAAGGCAGTACTTC. The genes are TRBV11-2 and TRBJ2-7; D remains unclear. The CDR3 contains 13 residues. Germline V lookup: CDR1 SGHAT, CDR2 FQNNGV. The germline V and J ends were trimmed by 5 bases and 9 bases, with 17 bases remaining between them.

This rearrangement joins TRBV7-2 to TRBJ1-1, with 9 bases lining up with TRBD1. The V segment lost 5 bases and the J segment 0 bases; nucleotides outside the gene matches: 4. Per germline, CDR1 SGHTA and CDR2 FQGNSA. The CDR3 is made up of 15 amino acids. DNA for the CDR3: TGTGCCAGCAGCCAGGACAGGGGCATGAACACTGAAGCTTTCTTT. This gives the protein CASSQDRGMNTEAFF.

This CDR3 is CASSLSSGSRAGELFF. CDR3 nucleotides: TGTGCCAGCAGCTTAAGTAGCGGGAGTCGAGCCGGGGAGCTGTTTTTT. The chain has TRBV28 and TRBJ2-2; TRBD2 matches 9 bases. V trimming: 6 bases; J trimming: 6 bases; junction bases outside the gene matches: 11. Germline V gene sequence: CDR1 MDHEN, CDR2 SYDVKM. This CDR3 is built from 16 residues.

The chain combines TRBV11-1 with TRBJ1-1, with 9 positions matching TRBD1. Germline CDR1 SGHAT, CDR2 FQDESV (reference sequence). The CDR3 has 15 amino acids. V shed 5 bases and J 2 bases; nucleotides not matched to a gene: 6. CDR3 region: CASSERTGVNTEAFF. The CDR3 bases are TGTGCCAGCAGCGAAAGGACAGGGGTTAACACTGAAGCTTTCTTT.

The chain combines TRBV6-6 with TRBJ2-3; D remains unclear. The CDR3 length is 13 residues. Germline CDR1 and CDR2: MNHNY and SVGAGI (reference sequence). V was cut by 2 bases and J by 3 bases, with 6 bases left in between. The CDR3 reads CASSYDTTDTQYF. Written as DNA, the CDR3 is TGTGCCAGCAGTTACGATACTACAGATACGCAGTATTTT.

The rearrangement joins TRBV28 to TRBJ2-7; 9 nucleotides align to TRBD1. The CDR3 is made up of 15 amino acids. Per germline, CDR1 MDHEN and CDR2 SYDVKM. V shed 4 bases, J shed 2 bases, and the junction held 6 bases outside the gene matches. The CDR3 spells CASSSGQGLTYEQYF. In DNA form, the CDR3 reads TGTGCCAGCAGTTCGGGACAGGGTCTGACCTACGAGCAGTACTTC.

The rearrangement joins TRBV12-3 or TRBV12-4 to TRBJ2-7, with 8 bases aligning to TRBD2. The CDR3 consists of 13 residues. The J segment lost 8 bases and the V segment lost 4 bases, leaving 7 bases of the junction unmatched. This chain's CDR3 is CASSSRLASQQYF. As DNA, the CDR3 is TGTGCCAGCAGTTCCCGACTAGCGTCCCAGCAGTACTTC.

The V call is TRBV6-5, the J call TRBJ1-2, with D maybe TRBD1 (6 bases). The V end lost 6 bases, the J end lost 3 bases, and 11 bases lay between the germline ends. Germline V CDR1 and CDR2: MNHEY, SVGAGI. CDR3 length: 13 residues. The CDR3 protein is CASRGGGDYGYTF. In nucleotides, the CDR3 is TGTGCCAGCAGAGGAGGGGGGGACTATGGCTACACCTTC.

This clone was seen once. V is TRBV7-9 and J is TRBJ2-4, with D possibly TRBD2 on 5 matching bases. The ends were cut back, 4 bases at V and 0 bases at J, with 13 bases in the middle. The germline V gene encodes CDR1 SEHNR and CDR2 FQNEAQ (reference sequence). CDR3 length: 16 amino acids. The CDR3 loop is CASSYEGLGAKNIQYF. Written as DNA, the CDR3 is TGTGCCAGCAGCTACGAAGGACTGGGAGCCAAAAACATTCAGTACTTC. Supplemented by reference TRBV7-9 and TRBJ2-4, the full variable domain reads DTGVSQNPRHKITKRGQNVTFRCDPISEHNRLYWYRQTLGQGPEFLTYFQNEAQLEKSRLLSDRFSAERPKGSFSTLEIQRTEQGDSAMYLCASSYEGLGAKNIQYFGAGTRLSVL.

The V gene is TRBV7-2, the J gene TRBJ2-7, with 12 bases identical to TRBD2. The CDR3 length is 16 residues. The germline V gene encodes CDR1 SGHTA and CDR2 FQGNSA. The V segment lost 6 bases and the J segment 2 bases; nucleotides outside the gene matches: 8. The CDR3 reads CASSSTSGGTPYEQYF. In nucleotides, the CDR3 is TGTGCCAGCAGTTCCACTAGCGGGGGGACTCCCTACGAGCAGTACTTC.

The chain recombines TRBV6-5 with TRBJ2-3; tentatively, D is TRBD2 (7 bases). Germline V gene sequence: CDR1 MNHEY, CDR2 SVGAGI. The CDR3 has 14 residues. V was trimmed by 6 bases and J by 4 bases, leaving 14 bases between them. The CDR3: CASRRGGAADTQYF. DNA for the CDR3: TGTGCCAGCAGAAGGGGGGGGGCCGCAGATACGCAGTATTTT.

V is TRBV5-4 and J is TRBJ2-1; 12 positions agree with TRBD2. V shed 0 bases, J shed 6 bases, and the junction held 7 bases outside the gene matches. The germline gives CDR1 SGHNT, CDR2 YYREEE (reference sequence). The CDR3 runs 17 residues. Written as DNA, the CDR3 is TGTGCCAGCAGCTTGGGAAGGACTAGCGGGATGGGCAATGAGCAGTTCTTC. Its translation is CASSLGRTSGMGNEQFF. Full variable domain (remainder filled in from reference TRBV5-4 and TRBJ2-1): ETGVTQSPTHLIKTRGQQVTLRCSSQSGHNTVSWYQQALGQGPQFIFQYYREEENGRGNFPPRFSGLQFPNYSSELNVNALELDDSALYLCASSLGRTSGMGNEQFFGPGTRLTVL.

This sequence joins TRBV5-1 and TRBJ2-7, with 9 nucleotides matching TRBD1. This CDR3 region has 14 residues. Trimming removed 2 bases from V and 3 bases from J; junction bases left unmatched: 3. CDR1 and CDR2 (germline): SGHRS, YFSETQ. The CDR3 sequence: CASSLQGALYEQYF. For the CDR3, the DNA is TGCGCCAGCAGCTTACAGGGGGCCCTCTACGAGCAGTACTTC.

The rearrangement uses TRBV28 and TRBJ2-7; D call uncertain. This CDR3 has 11 amino acids. V lost 6 bases and J lost 4, with 7 bases in between. Germline V gives CDR1 MDHEN, CDR2 SYDVKM. This CDR3 is CASSRLYEQYF. The CDR3 nucleotides are TGTGCCAGCAGCCGTCTGTACGAGCAGTACTTC.

The J gene is TRBJ2-1, the V gene TRBV11-3; weak D call: TRBD2 (5 bases). The CDR3 runs 14 residues. CDR1 is SGHNT, CDR2 YENEEA, per germline. V was shortened by 0 bases and J by 9 bases, with 12 bases between the two germline ends. As DNA, the CDR3 is TGTGCCAGCAGCTTAGATCATCTAGCCGGTGAGCAGTTCTTC. Its protein is CASSLDHLAGEQFF.

The V and J genes are TRBV14 and TRBJ2-1; possibly TRBD1 for D (5 bases). Germline CDR1 and CDR2: SGHDN and FVKESK. V was clipped by 0 bases and J by 10 bases, with 13 bases between them. The CDR3 is 14 residues long. The CDR3 DNA reads as TGTGCCAGCAGCCAAGATGGGGCTGGCCGGGAGCAGTTCTTC. Protein: CASSQDGAGREQFF.

The chain has TRBV18 and TRBJ2-7, with 10 bases matching TRBD1. The CDR3 has 15 residues. Germline assignment: CDR1 KGHSH and CDR2 LQKENI. The V and J ends lost 6 bases and 2 bases, in that order; junction bases with no gene match: 7. The CDR3 reads CASSPGTGATYEQYF. The CDR3 DNA is TGTGCCAGCTCGCCCGGGACAGGGGCCACCTACGAGCAGTACTTC.

The chain is built from TRBV28 and TRBJ2-1; D might be TRBD1 (6 bases). V was cut by 11 bases and J by 4 bases, with 15 bases left in between. The CDR3 totals 13 residues. The germline gives CDR1 MDHEN, CDR2 SYDVKM. CDR3 protein: CASTGTSYNEQFF. CDR3 nucleotide sequence: TGTGCCTCGACCGGGACAAGTTACAATGAGCAGTTCTTC.